The 14 T cell receptor beta chains in this list originate from one sample, sequenced in a study of beta chain features in type 1 diabetes. Expressed TCRB transcripts were sequenced because the entire RNA isolate underwent reverse transcription. Sequencing was performed with immunoSEQ multiplex PCR; in TCRdb, only in-frame clones are kept and a portion is missing. The sample has 120,000 to 150,000 clones, about 10% seen once. Sequencing was performed on naive CD4+ T cells from blood. These receptors originate from a man aged 18 to 30 in good health.

This clone came up a few times. The rearrangement links TRBV25-1 to TRBJ1-2; D is possibly TRBD1 (6 bases). Germline assignment: CDR1 MGHDK and CDR2 SYGVNS. The CDR3 consists of 13 residues. Trimming took off 1 base at V and 4 bases at J, with 7 bases between the two ends. Written as DNA, the CDR3 is TGTGCCAGCAGTGAATGGACAGCCTATGGCTACACCTTC. Protein: CASSEWTAYGYTF.

This chain links TRBV2 with TRBJ2-7; D unclear. The CDR3 totals 10 residues. V dropped 8 bases and J dropped 4 bases, with 6 bases sitting between them. Germline-derived CDR1 and CDR2 are SNHLY and FYNNEI. The chain's CDR3 is CASATYEQYF. DNA for the CDR3: TGTGCCAGCGCTACTTACGAGCAGTACTTC.

This clone was seen many times. This chain links TRBV11-2 with TRBJ2-7, with D possibly matching TRBD2 (5 bases). The germline V gene has CDR1 SGHAT and CDR2 FQNNGV. This CDR3 spans 13 amino acids. V lost 1 base and J lost 3, with 7 bases in between. CDR3 DNA: TGTGCCAGCAGCTTAGGTGGGAGCTACGAGCAGTACTTC. Translation gives CASSLGGSYEQYF.

The J gene is TRBJ2-3, the V gene TRBV5-1; D not certain. The CDR3 is 15 amino acids. Trimming took 1 base from V and 0 from J, leaving 9 bases between them. CDR1 is SGHRS and CDR2 is YFSETQ in the germline V gene. CDR3 region: CASSLWSFSTDTQYF. Here the CDR3 DNA reads TGCGCCAGCAGCTTGTGGAGTTTTAGCACAGATACGCAGTATTTT.

The table lists this clone with many counts. This chain uses TRBV7-2 with TRBJ2-4; weak D call: TRBD2 (7 bases). Trimming removed 6 bases from V and 8 bases from J, with 11 bases in between. CDR3 length equals 12 residues. The V gene's germline CDR1 is SGHTA and CDR2 FQGNSA. The CDR3 loop is CASSGGGDIQYF. In DNA form, the CDR3 reads TGTGCCAGCAGTGGGGGGGGCGACATTCAGTACTTC.

The chain links TRBV19 to TRBJ1-6; D is uncertain. Germline CDR1 reads LNHDA; CDR2 reads SQIVND (reference sequence). The CDR3 length is 14 residues. V was trimmed by 9 bases and J by 7 bases, leaving 16 bases between them. CDR3 sequence (DNA): TGTGCCAGCACCCCTCGGGAGCCGAATTCACCCCTCCACTTT. Protein product: CASTPREPNSPLHF.

This clone was detected a few times. This CDR3 is CASSASGGVGQPQHF. For the CDR3, the DNA is TGTGCCAGCAGTGCCTCCGGGGGGGTGGGTCAGCCCCAGCATTTT. The V and J genes are TRBV25-1 and TRBJ1-5; TRBD1 might be the D (5 bases). CDR1 and CDR2 (germline): MGHDK, SYGVNS. CDR3 length equals 15 residues. The V and J ends lost 4 bases and 6 bases respectively, with 16 bases between them.

This clone was recorded a few times. The V and J genes are TRBV6-5 and TRBJ2-7; TRBD1 might be the D (6 bases). Between the trimmed V and J ends, which lost 4 bases and 1 base, there was a span of 11 bases. The germline V gene encodes CDR1 MNHEY and CDR2 SVGAGI. The CDR3 is 14 amino acids. CDR3: CASSWRQASYEQYF. The CDR3 bases are TGTGCCAGCAGTTGGCGACAGGCTTCCTACGAGCAGTACTTC.

Concerning this clone: A junction boundary mismatches the germline segment, possibly from a read error. The chain has TRBV7-2 and TRBJ2-7; 8 bases fit TRBD2. Germline V gene lookup returns CDR1 SGHTA and CDR2 FQGNSA. The CDR3 loop spans 14 amino acids. Written as DNA, the CDR3 is TGTGCCAACAGCTTGGGGACTAGTCCCTACGAGCAGTACTTC. This gives the protein CANSLGTSPYEQYF. Variable domain in full (rest from reference TRBV7-2 and TRBJ2-7): GAGVSQSPSNKVTEKGKDVELRCDPISGHTALYWYRQSLGQGLEFLIYFQGNSAPDKSGLPSDRFSAERTGGSVSTLTIQRTQQEDSAVYLCANSLGTSPYEQYFGPGTRLTVT.

Only a few counts were recorded for this clone. The rearrangement uses TRBV7-8 and TRBJ2-6; D is uncertain. The ends were cut back, 3 bases at V and 0 bases at J, with 9 bases in the middle. The CDR3 contains 16 residues. Per the germline V gene, CDR1 is SGHVS and CDR2 is FQNEAQ. Written as DNA, the CDR3 is TGTGCCAGCAGCTTGTTTCCCATCTCTGGGGCCAACGTCCTGACTTTC. Residues: CASSLFPISGANVLTF.

This clone was seen only once. Sequence at one end of the junction differs from germline and may be a read error. Additional DNA sequences in this sample encode the identical CDR3. The rearrangement joins TRBV18 to TRBJ1-5; a possible D gene is TRBD1 (5 bases). Germline V lookup: CDR1 KGHSH, CDR2 LQKENI. The CDR3 loop spans 14 amino acids. CDR3 DNA: TGTGCCAGCTCACCACTAGGGGAAAATCAACCCCAGCATTTT. Translated, it gives CASSPLGENQPQHF.

J is TRBJ2-7 and V is TRBV7-2; 7 nucleotides match TRBD1. The CDR3 is made up of 12 amino acids. The junction had 4 bases not matched to a gene; V was cut back by 8 bases and J by 3 bases. Germline-derived CDR1 and CDR2 are SGHTA and FQGNSA. This chain's CDR3 is CASRDSYYEQYF. Written as DNA, the CDR3 is TGTGCCAGCCGGGACAGCTACTACGAGCAGTACTTC.

The rearrangement uses TRBV7-2 and TRBJ1-4; the match to TRBD1 covers 7 bases. CDR1 and CDR2 from the germline V gene are SGHTA and FQGNSA. Losses at the gene ends were 5 bases for V and 8 bases for J; bases not matched to a gene: 8. This CDR3 contains 14 residues. DNA for the CDR3: TGTGCCAGCAGCCACGACAGGGTACGGGAAAAACTGTTTTTT. It specifies CASSHDRVREKLFF. Full variable domain (outside the CDR3, taken from reference TRBV7-2 and TRBJ1-4): GAGVSQSPSNKVTEKGKDVELRCDPISGHTALYWYRQSLGQGLEFLIYFQGNSAPDKSGLPSDRFSAERTGGSVSTLTIQRTQQEDSAVYLCASSHDRVREKLFFGSGTQLSVL.

This clone was found a few times. V and J are TRBV27 and TRBJ1-2; weak D call: TRBD1 (6 bases). The length of the CDR3 is 13 residues. Germline CDR1 reads MNHEY; CDR2 reads SMNVEV (reference sequence). V gave up 7 bases and J gave up 6 bases, with 15 bases separating them. The CDR3 protein is CASTKRGHNGYTF. The CDR3 nucleotides read TGTGCCAGCACCAAACGGGGACATAATGGCTACACCTTC.